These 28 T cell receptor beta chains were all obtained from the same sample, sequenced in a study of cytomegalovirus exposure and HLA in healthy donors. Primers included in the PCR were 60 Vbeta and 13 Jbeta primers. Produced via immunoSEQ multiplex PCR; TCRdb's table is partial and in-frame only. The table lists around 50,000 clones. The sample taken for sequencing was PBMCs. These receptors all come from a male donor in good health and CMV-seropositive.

The CDR3 DNA reads as TGTGCCAGCAGTCCCGCTTGGGACAGGGCCTCTGGGGCCAACGTCCTGACTTTC. Protein: CASSPAWDRASGANVLTF. V usage is TRBV28 and J usage is TRBJ2-6; 9 bases line up with TRBD1. This CDR3 region has 18 residues. The V gene end was trimmed by 5 bases and the J gene end by 0 bases; junction bases not matched to a gene: 8. The germline gives CDR1 MDHEN, CDR2 SYDVKM.

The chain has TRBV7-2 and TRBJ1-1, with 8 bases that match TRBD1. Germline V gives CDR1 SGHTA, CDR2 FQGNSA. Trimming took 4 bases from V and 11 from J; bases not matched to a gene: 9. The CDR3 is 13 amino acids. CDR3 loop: CASSSRQGLRAFF. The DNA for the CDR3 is TGTGCCAGCAGCTCGAGACAGGGGCTGAGGGCTTTCTTT.

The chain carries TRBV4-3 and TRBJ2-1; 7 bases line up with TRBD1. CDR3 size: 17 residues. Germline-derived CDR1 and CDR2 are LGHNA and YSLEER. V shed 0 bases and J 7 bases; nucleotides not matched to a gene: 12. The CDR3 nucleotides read TGCGCCAGCAGCCAAGACCCCGACAGGGTGGGTAAGAATGAGCAGTTCTTC. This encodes CASSQDPDRVGKNEQFF.

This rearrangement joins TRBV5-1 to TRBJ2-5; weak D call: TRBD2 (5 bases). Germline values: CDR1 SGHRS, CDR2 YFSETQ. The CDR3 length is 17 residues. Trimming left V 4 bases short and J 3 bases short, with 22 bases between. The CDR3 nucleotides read TGCGCCAGCAGCCCCTGGGGAGCCGGGATGGGTGAAGAGACCCAGTACTTC. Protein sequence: CASSPWGAGMGEETQYF.

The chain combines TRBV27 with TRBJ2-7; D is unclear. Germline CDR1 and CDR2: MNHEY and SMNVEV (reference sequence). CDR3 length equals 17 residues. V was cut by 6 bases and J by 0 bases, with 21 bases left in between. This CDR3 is CASSPYSIAQSSYEQYF. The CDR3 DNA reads TGTGCCAGCAGCCCGTATAGTATAGCCCAGAGCTCCTACGAGCAGTACTTC.

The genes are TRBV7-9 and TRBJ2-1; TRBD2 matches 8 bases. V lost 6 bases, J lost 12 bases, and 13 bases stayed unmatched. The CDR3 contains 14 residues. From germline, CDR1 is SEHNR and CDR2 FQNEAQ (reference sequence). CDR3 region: CASRKAGDPPGQFF. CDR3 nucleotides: TGTGCCAGCAGAAAAGCGGGGGATCCGCCGGGGCAGTTCTTC.

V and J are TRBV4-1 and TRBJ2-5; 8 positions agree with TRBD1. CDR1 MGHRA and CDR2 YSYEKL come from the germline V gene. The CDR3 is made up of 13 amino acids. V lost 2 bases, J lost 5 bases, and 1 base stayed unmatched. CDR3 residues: CASSQWTGETQYF. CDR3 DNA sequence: TGCGCCAGCAGCCAATGGACAGGGGAGACCCAGTACTTC.

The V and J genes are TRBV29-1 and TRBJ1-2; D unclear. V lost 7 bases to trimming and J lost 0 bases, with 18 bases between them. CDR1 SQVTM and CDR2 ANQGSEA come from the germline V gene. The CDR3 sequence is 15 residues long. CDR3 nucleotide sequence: TGCAGCGCCCTCAGTCGTTCCGATTCTAACTATGGCTACACCTTC. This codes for CSALSRSDSNYGYTF.

The CDR3, as DNA: TGCAGCGTTGTCAGGGGTACTGAAGCTTTCTTT. It is translated as CSVVRGTEAFF. J is TRBJ1-1 and V is TRBV29-1; a possible D gene is TRBD1 (6 bases). The germline gives CDR1 SQVTM, CDR2 ANQGSEA. The CDR3 spans 11 residues. V lost 4 bases and J 5 bases, leaving 8 bases between the germline ends.

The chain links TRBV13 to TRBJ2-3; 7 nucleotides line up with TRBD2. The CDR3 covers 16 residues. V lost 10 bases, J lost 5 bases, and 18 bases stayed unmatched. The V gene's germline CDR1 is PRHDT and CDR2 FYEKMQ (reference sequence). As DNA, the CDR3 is TGTGCCACCACGATAGGGATGGCGGGGGTCCGAGATACGCAGTATTTT. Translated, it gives CATTIGMAGVRDTQYF.

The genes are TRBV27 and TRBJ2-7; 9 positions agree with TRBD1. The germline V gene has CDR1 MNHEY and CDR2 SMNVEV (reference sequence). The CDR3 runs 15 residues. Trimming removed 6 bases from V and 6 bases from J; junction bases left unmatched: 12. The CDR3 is CASSTRTGEIAEQYF. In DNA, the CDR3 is TGTGCCAGCAGCACCCGGACAGGGGAAATCGCCGAGCAGTACTTC.

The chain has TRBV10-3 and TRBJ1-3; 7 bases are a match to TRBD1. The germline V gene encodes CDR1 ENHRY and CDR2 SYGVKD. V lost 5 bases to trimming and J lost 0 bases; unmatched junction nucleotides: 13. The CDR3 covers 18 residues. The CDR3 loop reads CAISSNRDSAISGNTIYF. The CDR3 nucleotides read TGTGCCATCAGTAGTAACCGGGACAGTGCTATCTCTGGAAACACCATATATTTT.

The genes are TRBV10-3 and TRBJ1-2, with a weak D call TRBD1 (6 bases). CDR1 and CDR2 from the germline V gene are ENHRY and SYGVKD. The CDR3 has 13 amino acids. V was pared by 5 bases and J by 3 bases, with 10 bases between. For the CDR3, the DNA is TGTGCCATCAGTTCTGCAGGGGACTATGGCTACACCTTC. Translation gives CAISSAGDYGYTF.

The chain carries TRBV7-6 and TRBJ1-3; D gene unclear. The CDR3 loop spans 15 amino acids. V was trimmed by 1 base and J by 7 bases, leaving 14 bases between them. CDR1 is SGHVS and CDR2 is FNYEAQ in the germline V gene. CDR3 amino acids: CASSLDVGEVNTIYF. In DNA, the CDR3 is TGTGCCAGCAGCTTAGATGTCGGAGAAGTTAACACCATATATTTT.

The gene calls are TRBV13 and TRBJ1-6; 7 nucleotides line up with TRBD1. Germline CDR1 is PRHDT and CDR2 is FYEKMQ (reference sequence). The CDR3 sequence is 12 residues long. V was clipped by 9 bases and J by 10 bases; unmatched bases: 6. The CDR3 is CASNSGGSPLHF. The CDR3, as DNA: TGTGCCAGTAACTCAGGGGGATCACCCCTCCACTTT. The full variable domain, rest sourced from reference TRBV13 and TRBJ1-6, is AAGVIQSPRHLIKEKRETATLKCYPIPRHDTVYWYQQGPGQDPQFLISFYEKMQSDKGSIPDRFSAQQFSDYHSELNMSSLELGDSALYFCASNSGGSPLHFGNGTRLTVT.

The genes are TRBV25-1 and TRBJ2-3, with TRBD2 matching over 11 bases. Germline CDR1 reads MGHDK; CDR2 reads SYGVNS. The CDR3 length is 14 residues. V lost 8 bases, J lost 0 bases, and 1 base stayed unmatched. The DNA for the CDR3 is TGTGCCAGCTCTAGCGGGGGGAGCACAGATACGCAGTATTTT. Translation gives CASSSGGSTDTQYF.

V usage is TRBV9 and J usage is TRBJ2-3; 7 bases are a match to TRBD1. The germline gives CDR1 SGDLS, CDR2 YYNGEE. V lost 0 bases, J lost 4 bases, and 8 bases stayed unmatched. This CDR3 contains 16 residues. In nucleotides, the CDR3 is TGTGCCAGCAGCGTAGCTAACAGGGGTGGGGCAGATACGCAGTATTTT. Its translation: CASSVANRGGADTQYF.

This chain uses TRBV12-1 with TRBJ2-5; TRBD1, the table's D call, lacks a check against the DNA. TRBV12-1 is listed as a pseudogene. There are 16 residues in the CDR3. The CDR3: CASSLRDSGYRETQYF. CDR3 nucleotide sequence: TGTGCCAGCAGCTTAAGAGACAGTGGGTATCGGGAGACCCAGTACTTC.

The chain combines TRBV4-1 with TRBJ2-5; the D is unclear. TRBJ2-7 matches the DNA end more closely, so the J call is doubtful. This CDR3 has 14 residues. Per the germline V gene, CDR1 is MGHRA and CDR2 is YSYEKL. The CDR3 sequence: CASSQVFVSYEQYF. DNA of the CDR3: TGCGCCAGCAGCCAAGTCTTCGTCTCCTACGAGCAGTACTTC.

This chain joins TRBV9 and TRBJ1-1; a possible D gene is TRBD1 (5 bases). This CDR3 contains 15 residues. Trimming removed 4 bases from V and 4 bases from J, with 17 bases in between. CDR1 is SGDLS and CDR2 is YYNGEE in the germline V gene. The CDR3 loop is CASSPLRGQGTEAFF. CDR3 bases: TGTGCCAGCAGCCCCTTAAGGGGTCAGGGCACTGAAGCTTTCTTT.

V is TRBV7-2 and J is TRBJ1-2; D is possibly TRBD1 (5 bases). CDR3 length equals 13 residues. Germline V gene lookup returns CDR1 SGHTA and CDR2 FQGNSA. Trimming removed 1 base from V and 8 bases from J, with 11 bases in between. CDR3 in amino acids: CASSLERGGGYTF. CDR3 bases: TGTGCCAGCAGCTTAGAGCGGGGCGGGGGCTACACCTTC.

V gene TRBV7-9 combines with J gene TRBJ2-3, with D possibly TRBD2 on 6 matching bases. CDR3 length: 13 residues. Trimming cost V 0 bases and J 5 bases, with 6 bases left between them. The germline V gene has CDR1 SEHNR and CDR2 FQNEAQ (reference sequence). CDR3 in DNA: TGTGCCAGCAGCTTAGCGGGGGGAGATACGCAGTATTTT. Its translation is CASSLAGGDTQYF.

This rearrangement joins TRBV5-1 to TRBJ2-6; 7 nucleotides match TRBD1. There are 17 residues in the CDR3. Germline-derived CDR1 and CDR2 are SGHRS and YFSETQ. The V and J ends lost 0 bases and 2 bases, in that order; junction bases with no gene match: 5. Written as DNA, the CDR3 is TGCGCCAGCAGCTTGGTTTCAGGGGGAGCTGGGGCCAACGTCCTGACTTTC. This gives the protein CASSLVSGGAGANVLTF.

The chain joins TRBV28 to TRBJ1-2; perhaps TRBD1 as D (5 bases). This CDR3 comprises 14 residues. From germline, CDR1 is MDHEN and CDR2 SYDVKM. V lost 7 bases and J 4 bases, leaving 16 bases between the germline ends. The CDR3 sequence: CASKLFGGGYGYTF. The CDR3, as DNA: TGTGCCAGCAAACTATTCGGGGGGGGCTATGGCTACACCTTC.

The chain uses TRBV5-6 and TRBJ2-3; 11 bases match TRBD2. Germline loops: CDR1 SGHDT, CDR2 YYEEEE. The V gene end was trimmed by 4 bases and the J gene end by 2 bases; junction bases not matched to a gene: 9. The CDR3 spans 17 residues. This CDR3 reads CASSRTSGLYSTDTQYF. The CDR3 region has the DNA TGTGCCAGCAGCAGGACTAGCGGGCTTTATTCCACAGATACGCAGTATTTT.

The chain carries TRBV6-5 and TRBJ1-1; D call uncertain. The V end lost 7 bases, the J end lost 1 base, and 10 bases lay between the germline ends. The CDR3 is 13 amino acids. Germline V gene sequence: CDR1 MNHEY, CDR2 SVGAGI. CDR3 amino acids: CASTIGRNTEAFF. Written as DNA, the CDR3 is TGTGCCAGCACCATTGGGAGGAACACTGAAGCTTTCTTT.

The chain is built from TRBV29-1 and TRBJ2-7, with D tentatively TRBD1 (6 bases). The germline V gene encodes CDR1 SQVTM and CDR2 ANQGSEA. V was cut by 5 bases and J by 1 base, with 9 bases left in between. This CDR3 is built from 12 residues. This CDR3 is CSVHQGSYEQYF. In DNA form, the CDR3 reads TGCAGCGTTCACCAGGGGTCCTACGAGCAGTACTTC.

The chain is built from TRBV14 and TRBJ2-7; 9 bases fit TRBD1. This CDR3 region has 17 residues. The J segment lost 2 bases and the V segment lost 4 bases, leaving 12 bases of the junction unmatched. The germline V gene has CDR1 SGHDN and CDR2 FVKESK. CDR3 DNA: TGTGCCAGCAGCCCGTCCAAGGGGTGGGACAGGGCCTACGAGCAGTACTTC. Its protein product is CASSPSKGWDRAYEQYF.